This entry lists 23 T cell receptor beta chains sequenced from one sample in a study of graft-versus-host responses after intestinal transplantation. Some clones are missing from TCRdb's copy, which holds only in-frame ones; the method was immunoSEQ multiplex PCR. The sample carries 80,000 to 100,000 clones, roughly 90% recorded once. Their antigens are not known. Source: unstimulated CD4+ T cells sorted from spleen or lymph node cells, taken before intestinal transplant. The receptor source for this set is a human donor who received an intestinal transplant.

V is TRBV11-2 and J is TRBJ1-2; 9 nucleotides agree with TRBD1. Looked up from germline, CDR1 is SGHAT and CDR2 is FQNNGV. This CDR3 has 15 amino acids. With 1 base clipped from V and 4 bases from J, the junction kept 4 bases outside the gene matches. The CDR3 nucleotides read TGTGCCAGCAGCTTAGGACGGGACAGGGCCTATGGCTACACCTTC. It yields the protein CASSLGRDRAYGYTF.

The chain is built from TRBV2 and TRBJ2-7; the match to TRBD2 covers 9 bases. The V gene's germline CDR1 is SNHLY and CDR2 FYNNEI. J was trimmed by 7 bases and V by 2 bases; bases with no gene match: 12. The CDR3 has 16 residues. Here the CDR3 reads CASSELRVAGAREQYF. The CDR3 DNA reads TGTGCCAGCAGTGAACTAAGGGTAGCGGGGGCCCGGGAGCAGTACTTC.

The rearrangement uses TRBV5-4 and TRBJ1-1; 9 bases line up with TRBD1. The CDR3 totals 15 residues. CDR1 is SGHNT, CDR2 YYREEE, per germline (reference sequence). The junction had 2 bases not matched to a gene; V was cut back by 0 bases and J by 2 bases. The CDR3 region is CASSLVDRGNTEAFF. CDR3 nucleotides: TGTGCCAGCAGCTTGGTGGACAGGGGTAACACTGAAGCTTTCTTT.

The chain recombines TRBV5-1 with TRBJ1-2; D is unresolved. Germline V CDR1 and CDR2: SGHRS, YFSETQ. The V end was cut by 2 bases, the J end by 8 bases, with 7 bases between. The CDR3 totals 11 residues. The CDR3, as DNA: TGCGCCAGCAGCTTTAGCGGGGGCTACACCTTC. Translation gives CASSFSGGYTF.

The V and J genes are TRBV11-1 and TRBJ1-4; D unresolved. Per germline, CDR1 SGHAT and CDR2 FQDESV (reference sequence). V was pared by 3 bases and J by 7 bases, with 9 bases between. CDR3 length equals 13 residues. The CDR3, as DNA: TGTGCCAGCAGCTTGCAGATTACTGAAAAACTGTTTTTT. Translation: CASSLQITEKLFF.

This clone was counted once. V and J are TRBV9 and TRBJ2-2, with 10 bases matching TRBD1. V gave up 2 bases and J gave up 7 bases; unmatched junction bases: 8. The CDR3 is 16 amino acids. Germline assignment: CDR1 SGDLS and CDR2 YYNGEE. The CDR3 DNA reads as TGTGCCAGCAGCGTCGGATCGACAGGGGGCCTCGGGGAGCTGTTTTTT. This gives the protein CASSVGSTGGLGELFF.

V and J are TRBV9 and TRBJ2-3, with TRBD2 matching 7 bases. The germline V gene encodes CDR1 SGDLS and CDR2 YYNGEE. The CDR3 has 16 amino acids. V was clipped by 0 bases and J by 2 bases; unmatched bases: 6. The CDR3: CASSVVGGEYTDTQYF. The CDR3 DNA reads as TGTGCCAGCAGCGTAGTGGGGGGGGAATACACAGATACGCAGTATTTT.

The chain carries TRBV5-6 and TRBJ2-7; perhaps TRBD1 as D (8 bases). The ends were cut back, 6 bases at V and 3 bases at J, with 19 bases in the middle. This CDR3 has 15 amino acids. The germline V gene has CDR1 SGHDT and CDR2 YYEEEE. The DNA for the CDR3 is TGTGCCAGCAACAGGGGGGGCCGAGGGGTCTACGAGCAGTACTTC. The encoded protein is CASNRGGRGVYEQYF. The whole variable domain, remainder taken from reference TRBV5-6 and TRBJ2-7, is DAGVTQSPTHLIKTRGQQVTLRCSPKSGHDTVSWYQQALGQGPQFIFQYYEEEERQRGNFPDRFSGHQFPNYSSELNVNALLLGDSALYLCASNRGGRGVYEQYFGPGTRLTVT.

This sequence joins TRBV2 and TRBJ1-6; TRBD1 matches 9 bases. Germline CDR1 reads SNHLY; CDR2 reads FYNNEI. Trimming took 9 bases from V and 9 from J; bases not matched to a gene: 6. The CDR3 contains 13 residues. The CDR3 here is CARGQGIGSPLHF. As DNA, the CDR3 is TGTGCCAGAGGACAGGGGATTGGTTCACCCCTCCACTTT. Full variable domain (rest looked up from reference TRBV2 and TRBJ1-6): EPEVTQTPSHQVTQMGQEVILRCVPISNHLYFYWYRQILGQKVEFLVSFYNNEISEKSEIFDDQFSVERPDGSNFTLKIRSTKLEDSAMYFCARGQGIGSPLHFGNGTRLTVT.

The chain links TRBV7-6 to TRBJ1-2, with D unclear. V was trimmed by 5 bases and J by 1 base, leaving 8 bases between them. The length of the CDR3 is 13 residues. Per the germline V gene, CDR1 is SGHVS and CDR2 is FNYEAQ. The CDR3 nucleotides are TGTGCCAGCAGCCCAGGACTTAACTATGGCTACACCTTC. It codes for CASSPGLNYGYTF.

Note on this clone: In this CDR3 the conserved last residue, phenylalanine or tryptophan, is missing, so a read error is likely. The J gene is TRBJ2-7, the V gene TRBV10-2; 9 nucleotides agree with TRBD2. V lost 7 bases, J lost 2 bases, and 9 bases stayed unmatched. CDR3 length: 15 residues. Germline values: CDR1 WSHSY, CDR2 SAAADI. The DNA of the CDR3 is TGCGCCAGCACCAGCCGGGGCGGGGGGGCCTACGAGCAGTACCTC. Protein product: CASTSRGGGAYEQYL.

V is TRBV10-3 and J is TRBJ1-2; the match to TRBD1 covers 9 bases. Germline V gives CDR1 ENHRY, CDR2 SYGVKD. V shed 0 bases, J shed 7 bases, and the junction held 0 bases outside the gene matches. The CDR3 is 13 amino acids. CDR3: CAISESDRGGYTF. The DNA for the CDR3 is TGTGCCATCAGTGAGTCGGACAGGGGTGGCTACACCTTC.

The V and J genes are TRBV5-5 and TRBJ2-1; 7 bases fit TRBD2. Germline V gives CDR1 SGHKS, CDR2 YYEKEE (reference sequence). The CDR3 covers 17 residues. V was pared by 1 base and J by 9 bases, with 16 bases of the junction left unmatched. CDR3 loop: CASSLRFFAGGGSEQFF. CDR3 coding DNA: TGTGCCAGCAGCTTGAGGTTTTTCGCCGGCGGCGGGAGTGAGCAGTTCTTC.

J is TRBJ2-1 and V is TRBV27, with a weak D call TRBD2 (7 bases). V lost 8 bases to trimming and J lost 8 bases, with 16 bases between them. The CDR3 spans 13 residues. Germline V CDR1 and CDR2: MNHEY, SMNVEV (reference sequence). CDR3 sequence reads: CASGGGGVYEQFF. The CDR3, as DNA: TGTGCCAGCGGTGGGGGGGGCGTCTATGAGCAGTTCTTC.

The gene calls are TRBV10-2 and TRBJ2-1; 10 bases fit TRBD1. In germline, CDR1 is WSHSY, CDR2 SAAADI. This CDR3 has 16 residues. The V gene end was trimmed by 3 bases and the J gene end by 0 bases; junction bases not matched to a gene: 2. This CDR3 reads CASSERTGGSYNEQFF. The CDR3 bases are TGCGCCAGCAGTGAACGGACAGGGGGCTCCTACAATGAGCAGTTCTTC.

Comments on this clone: Germline is not matched at one junction end, which may reflect a read error. The CDR3 nucleotides are TGTGCTAGCAGCTGGGACAGCTACAATGAGCAGTTCTTC. Translated: CASSWDSYNEQFF. The chain carries TRBV7-7 and TRBJ2-1; 7 bases map to TRBD1. The length of the CDR3 is 13 residues. Germline values: CDR1 SSHAT, CDR2 FNYEAQ (reference sequence).

V is TRBV11-2 and J is TRBJ1-1; tentatively, D is TRBD1 (5 bases). This CDR3 has 14 residues. Germline lookup yields CDR1 SGHAT and CDR2 FQNNGV. The V end lost 5 bases, the J end lost 6 bases, and 16 bases lay between the germline ends. CDR3 loop: CASSTMDWGPEAFF. CDR3 in DNA: TGTGCCAGCAGCACCATGGATTGGGGCCCTGAAGCTTTCTTT.

The genes are TRBV18 and TRBJ2-1; 8 nucleotides align to TRBD2. The ends lost 1 base at V and 2 bases at J; junction bases unmatched: 1. CDR3 length: 15 residues. CDR1 KGHSH and CDR2 LQKENI come from the germline V gene. The CDR3 is CASSPLAGTYNEQFF. CDR3 bases: TGTGCCAGCTCACCACTAGCGGGGACCTACAATGAGCAGTTCTTC.

This chain uses TRBV7-9 with TRBJ1-3, with unresolved D. CDR1 is SEHNR and CDR2 is FQNEAQ in the germline V gene (reference sequence). The CDR3 is made up of 17 amino acids. V lost 2 bases and J 0 bases, leaving 14 bases between the germline ends. CDR3 sequence reads: CASSLRGGVSSGNTIYF. The DNA for the CDR3 is TGTGCCAGCAGCTTACGAGGCGGGGTAAGCTCTGGAAACACCATATATTTT.

The CDR3 DNA sequence: TGTGCCATCAGTGAGTCGACAGTCTCTGGGGCCAACGTCCTGACTTTC. This translates into CAISESTVSGANVLTF. The chain uses TRBV10-3 and TRBJ2-6; weak D call: TRBD1 (5 bases). CDR1 and CDR2 from the germline V gene are ENHRY and SYGVKD. Trimming removed 0 bases from V and 0 bases from J, with 6 bases in between. The CDR3 extends over 16 amino acids.

Only a few counts were recorded for this clone. The chain employs TRBV6-5 and TRBJ2-7, with D unclear. V was clipped by 2 bases and J by 0 bases, with 8 bases between them. The length of the CDR3 is 14 residues. Germline values: CDR1 MNHEY, CDR2 SVGAGI. The CDR3 DNA follows: TGTGCCAGCAGTTACGTTGCAGGCTCCTACGAGCAGTACTTC. Its translation: CASSYVAGSYEQYF.

This chain joins TRBV2 and TRBJ2-1, with 9 bases aligning to TRBD2. With 1 base clipped from V and 7 bases from J, the junction kept 11 bases outside the gene matches. CDR1 is SNHLY, CDR2 FYNNEI, per germline. The CDR3 spans 17 residues. This CDR3 is CASSEGAGGRIMNEQFF. CDR3 bases: TGTGCCAGCAGTGAAGGGGCGGGGGGGCGAATTATGAATGAGCAGTTCTTC.

The rearrangement links TRBV5-1 to TRBJ1-4; 8 nucleotides agree with TRBD1. There are 17 residues in the CDR3. J was trimmed by 1 base and V by 0 bases; bases with no gene match: 5. The germline V gene has CDR1 SGHRS and CDR2 YFSETQ. The DNA of the CDR3 is TGCGCCAGCAGCTTGGGGACAGGGTGGATAACTAATGAAAAACTGTTTTTT. Translation gives CASSLGTGWITNEKLFF.